These 20 T cell receptor beta chains were sequenced from one sample in a study of graft-versus-host responses after intestinal transplantation. Antigens for these TCRs are unknown. Clones were sequenced by immunoSEQ multiplex PCR, and TCRdb holds only the in-frame ones, with some missing. Of about 90,000 clones listed, roughly four fifths are singletons. The sequencing used unstimulated CD8+ T cells sorted from spleen or lymph node cells, collected before intestinal transplant. The receptors come from a human donor who received an intestinal transplant.

The rearrangement joins TRBV4-1 to TRBJ1-5; 9 bases agree with TRBD1. The V and J ends lost 0 bases and 7 bases, in that order; junction bases with no gene match: 7. Germline CDR1 MGHRA, CDR2 YSYEKL. The CDR3 runs to 16 residues. The CDR3 DNA is TGCGCCAGCAGCCAAGAAGGGACAGGGTCGTGGCAGCCCCAGCATTTT. Its translation: CASSQEGTGSWQPQHF.

This clone was detected only once. Germline and junction disagree at one end, which may indicate a read error. This rearrangement joins TRBV5-1 to TRBJ2-7; 7 bases align to TRBD2. From germline, CDR1 is SGHRS and CDR2 YFSETQ. The CDR3 runs to 13 residues. As DNA, the CDR3 is TGCGCCAGCAGCCTGAAGCGGGGTTACGGGCAGTACTTC. Amino acids: CASSLKRGYGQYF.

This clone was observed a few times. The V call is TRBV11-2, the J call TRBJ2-1; 14 nucleotides agree with TRBD2. The CDR3 spans 17 residues. The germline V gene encodes CDR1 SGHAT and CDR2 FQNNGV. V gave up 5 bases and J gave up 13 bases; unmatched junction bases: 16. The CDR3 here is CASSARPPGLAGEDQFF. The CDR3 nucleotides read TGTGCCAGCAGCGCCCGACCTCCGGGACTAGCGGGAGAAGACCAGTTCTTC. Full variable domain (rest looked up from reference TRBV11-2 and TRBJ2-1): EAGVAQSPRYKIIEKRQSVAFWCNPISGHATLYWYQQILGQGPKLLIQFQNNGVVDDSQLPKDRFSAERLKGVDSTLKIQPAKLEDSAVYLCASSARPPGLAGEDQFFGPGTRLTVL.

The CDR3 spells CASSLPHPTEKLNQPQHF. In DNA form, the CDR3 reads TGTGCCAGCAGCTTACCCCATCCGACAGAAAAGCTAAATCAGCCCCAGCATTTT. V usage is TRBV11-2 and J usage is TRBJ1-5; D might be TRBD1 (5 bases). The germline V gene has CDR1 SGHAT and CDR2 FQNNGV. Trimming stripped 2 bases from V and 4 bases from J, with 21 bases between. This CDR3 is built from 18 residues.

The chain is built from TRBV12-5 and TRBJ2-5; 11 bases align to TRBD2. Germline V gives CDR1 LGHNT, CDR2 FRNRAP. CDR3 length: 15 amino acids. V lost 3 bases, J lost 5 bases, and 5 bases stayed unmatched. The CDR3 protein is CASGFSTSGVETQYF. CDR3 in DNA: TGTGCTAGTGGTTTCTCGACTAGCGGGGTGGAGACCCAGTACTTC.

This clone was counted only a few times. The rearrangement uses TRBV5-1 and TRBJ2-1, with TRBD1 matching 8 bases. The CDR3 runs 15 residues. CDR1 is SGHRS, CDR2 YFSETQ, per germline. J lost 2 bases, V lost 2 bases, and 3 bases had no gene match. The DNA for the CDR3 is TGCGCCAGCAGCTTCGACAGGGGCCCCTACAATGAGCAGTTCTTC. Amino acids: CASSFDRGPYNEQFF.

The chain combines TRBV6-5 with TRBJ2-7; no definite D call. Germline values: CDR1 MNHEY, CDR2 SVGAGI. Deletions cut 5 bases from V and 0 bases from J, with 11 bases between. This CDR3 is built from 14 residues. This CDR3 is CASSPGSVSYEQYF. The CDR3 DNA is TGTGCCAGCAGTCCGGGTTCGGTCTCCTACGAGCAGTACTTC.

This clone was seen once. The CDR3 sequence: CASSLGTARRVTGELFF. In DNA, the CDR3 is TGTGCCAGCAGTTTAGGGACTGCGCGGAGAGTAACCGGGGAGCTGTTTTTT. The chain combines TRBV27 with TRBJ2-2; tentative D call: TRBD2 (6 bases). The CDR3 consists of 17 residues. V was shortened by 2 bases and J by 5 bases, with 18 bases between the two germline ends. The germline V gene encodes CDR1 MNHEY and CDR2 SMNVEV (reference sequence).

J is TRBJ2-1 and V is TRBV30, with 10 bases lining up with TRBD1. The trim removed 5 bases at V and 6 bases at J, leaving 13 bases unmatched. Germline-derived CDR1 and CDR2 are GTSNPN and SVGIG (reference sequence). The CDR3 runs to 16 residues. The CDR3 DNA is TGTGCCTGGTACTTCGTCACGGACAGGGGGATCAATGAGCAGTTCTTC. It specifies CAWYFVTDRGINEQFF. Full variable domain (remainder filled in from reference TRBV30 and TRBJ2-1): SQTIHQWPATLVQPVGSPLSLECTVEGTSNPNLYWYRQAAGRGLQLLFYSVGIGQISSEVPQNLSASRPQDRQFILSSKKLLLSDSGFYLCAWYFVTDRGINEQFFGPGTRLTVL.

The rearrangement joins TRBV6-5 to TRBJ1-5; D unresolved. The CDR3 extends over 13 amino acids. Germline V gene data show CDR1 as MNHEY and CDR2 as SVGAGI. Deletions cut 5 bases from V and 2 bases from J, with 7 bases between. CDR3 protein: CASSPMGNQPQHF. In DNA, the CDR3 is TGTGCCAGCAGTCCCATGGGCAATCAGCCCCAGCATTTT.

The table lists this clone with a few counts. In nucleotides, the CDR3 is TGTGCCAGCAGTCCCGGCGAGGGTAGCGATACGCAGTTCTTC. This gives the protein CASSPGEGSDTQFF. The chain recombines TRBV2 with TRBJ2-1; TRBD2 might be the D (5 bases). V lost 5 bases and J lost 12, with 20 bases in between. The length of the CDR3 is 14 residues. Germline V lookup: CDR1 SNHLY, CDR2 FYNNEI.

This clone came up once. The chain combines TRBV5-5 with TRBJ2-5, with a possible D match to TRBD2 (6 bases). CDR3 length: 15 amino acids. Germline CDR1 SGHKS, CDR2 YYEKEE (reference sequence). The V end lost 4 bases, the J end lost 2 bases, and 15 bases lay between the germline ends. CDR3 bases: TGTGCCAGCAGCCCGCCCCTAGCGACGCAAGAGACCCAGTACTTC. It is translated as CASSPPLATQETQYF.

This clone was found once. The chain joins TRBV9 to TRBJ2-7, with D hard to call. The V end lost 1 base, the J end lost 4 bases, and 9 bases lay between the germline ends. Germline CDR1 reads SGDLS; CDR2 reads YYNGEE. This CDR3 spans 13 amino acids. CDR3 DNA sequence: TGTGCCAGCAGCGTAATAAAGGAATACGAGCAGTACTTC. Translation: CASSVIKEYEQYF.

This chain uses TRBV10-3 with TRBJ2-1, with 10 bases aligning to TRBD2. This CDR3 comprises 17 residues. Trimming took 6 bases from V and 5 from J; bases not matched to a gene: 13. CDR1 is ENHRY and CDR2 is SYGVKD in the germline V gene. This chain's CDR3 is CAISALAGLPWDNEQFF. CDR3 DNA sequence: TGTGCCATCAGCGCACTAGCGGGACTCCCATGGGACAATGAGCAGTTCTTC.

This rearrangement joins TRBV7-8 to TRBJ2-7; no reliable D call. Looked up from germline, CDR1 is SGHVS and CDR2 is FQNEAQ. V was trimmed by 4 bases and J by 0 bases, leaving 7 bases between them. The CDR3 is made up of 13 amino acids. CDR3 residues: CASSSTSSYEQYF. The CDR3 nucleotides are TGTGCCAGCAGCTCCACGAGCTCCTACGAGCAGTACTTC.

This clone was seen a single time. The rearrangement uses TRBV7-9 and TRBJ2-5; tentative D call: TRBD1 (6 bases). Trimming removed 1 base from V and 5 bases from J, with 11 bases in between. The CDR3 loop spans 14 amino acids. The germline gives CDR1 SEHNR, CDR2 FQNEAQ (reference sequence). The CDR3 bases are TGTGCCAGCAGCTTAGTGGGGGCGAGGGAGACCCAGTACTTC. The encoded protein is CASSLVGARETQYF. The whole variable domain, remainder taken from reference TRBV7-9 and TRBJ2-5, is DTGVSQNPRHKITKRGQNVTFRCDPISEHNRLYWYRQTLGQGPEFLTYFQNEAQLEKSRLLSDRFSAERPKGSFSTLEIQRTEQGDSAMYLCASSLVGARETQYFGPGTRLLVL.

The chain carries TRBV2 and TRBJ1-2; D call uncertain. CDR3 length equals 13 residues. V lost 4 bases and J lost 0, with 6 bases in between. CDR1 is SNHLY and CDR2 is FYNNEI in the germline V gene. The CDR3 spells CASSGGTNYGYTF. Here the CDR3 DNA reads TGTGCCAGCAGTGGGGGAACTAACTATGGCTACACCTTC.

This clone was counted a few times. The V gene is TRBV9, the J gene TRBJ2-1, with D maybe TRBD2 (7 bases). Trimming removed 4 bases from V and 7 bases from J, with 21 bases in between. This CDR3 contains 16 residues. Germline-derived CDR1 and CDR2 are SGDLS and YYNGEE. The CDR3 coding sequence is TGTGCCAGCAGCCCCCTATGGGGGAGGGGGGTAAATGAGCAGTTCTTC. Protein product: CASSPLWGRGVNEQFF.

This rearrangement joins TRBV7-9 to TRBJ2-1, with D perhaps matching TRBD1 (5 bases). The CDR3 is made up of 15 amino acids. CDR1 SEHNR and CDR2 FQNEAQ come from the germline V gene (reference sequence). The V gene lost 6 bases and the J gene lost 0 bases, with 12 bases spanning the gap. The CDR3 region has the DNA TGTGCCAGCAGTCAGACAGAGAGCTCCTACAATGAGCAGTTCTTC. Its protein is CASSQTESSYNEQFF. The full variable domain, in which reference TRBV7-9 and TRBJ2-1 provide the parts outside the CDR3, is DTGVSQNPRHKITKRGQNVTFRCDPISEHNRLYWYRQTLGQGPEFLTYFQNEAQLEKSRLLSDRFSAERPKGSFSTLEIQRTEQGDSAMYLCASSQTESSYNEQFFGPGTRLTVL.

This chain uses TRBV15 with TRBJ2-2; the match to TRBD1 covers 7 bases. V dropped 0 bases and J dropped 7; count of bases not matched to a gene: 2. In germline, CDR1 is LNHNV, CDR2 YYDKDF (reference sequence). CDR3 length equals 14 residues. CDR3 sequence reads: CATSREGDSGELFF. The CDR3 DNA is TGTGCCACCAGCAGAGAGGGGGACAGCGGGGAGCTGTTTTTT.